This T cell receptor (beta chain) was sequenced during a study of shared clonotypes between healthy human individuals. The table came from immunoSEQ multiplex PCR; TCRdb's copy has only in-frame clones and leaves some out. The table shows around 560,000 clones, with roughly 96% occurring only once. CD45RO negativity and positive selection for CCR7 defined naive CD8 cells, a population that excluded terminally differentiated effector memory CD45RA+ cells. V was clipped by 6 bases and J by 3 bases; unmatched bases: 8. CDR3 length: 14 amino acids. Germline assignment: CDR1 KGHSH and CDR2 LQKENI. J is TRBJ2-7 and V is TRBV18, with 7 bases identical to TRBD2. This TCR came from a woman under 40 in good health. Sequenced material: naive CD8+ T cells sorted from blood. CDR3: CASSAELANYEQYF. In DNA, the CDR3 is TGTGCCAGCTCGGCCGAACTAGCGAACTACGAGCAGTACTTC.